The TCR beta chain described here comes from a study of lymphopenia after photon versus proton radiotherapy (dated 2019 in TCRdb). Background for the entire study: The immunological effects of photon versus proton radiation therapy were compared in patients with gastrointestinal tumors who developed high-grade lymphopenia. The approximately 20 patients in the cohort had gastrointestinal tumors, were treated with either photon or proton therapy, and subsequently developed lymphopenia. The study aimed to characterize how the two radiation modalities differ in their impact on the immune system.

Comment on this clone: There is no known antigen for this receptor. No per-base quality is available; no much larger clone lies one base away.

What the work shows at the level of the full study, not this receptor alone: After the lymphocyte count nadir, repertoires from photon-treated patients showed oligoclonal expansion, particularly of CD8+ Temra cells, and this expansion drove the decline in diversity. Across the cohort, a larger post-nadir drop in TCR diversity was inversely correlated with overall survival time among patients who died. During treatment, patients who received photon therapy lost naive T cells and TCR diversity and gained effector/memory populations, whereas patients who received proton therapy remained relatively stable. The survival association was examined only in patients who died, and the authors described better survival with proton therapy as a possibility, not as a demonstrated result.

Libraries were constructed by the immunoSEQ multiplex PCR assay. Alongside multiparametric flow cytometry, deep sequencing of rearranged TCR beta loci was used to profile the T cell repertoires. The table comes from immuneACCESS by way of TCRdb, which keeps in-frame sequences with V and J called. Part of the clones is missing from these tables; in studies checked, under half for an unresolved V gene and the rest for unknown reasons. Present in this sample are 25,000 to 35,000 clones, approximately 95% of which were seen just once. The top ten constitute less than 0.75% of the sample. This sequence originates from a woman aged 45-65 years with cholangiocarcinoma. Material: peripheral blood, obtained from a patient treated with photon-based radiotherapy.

The DNA sequence reads TGTGCCAGCAGTGACCCCGGGACTAGCAACAGGCATACGCAGTATTTT. The translation is CASSDPGTSNRHTQYF. The receptor chain draws on TRBV25-1 and TRBJ2-3; TRBD2 lines up with 9 middle nucleotides. V is cut back by 3 bases and J by 7 bases, with 11 bases in the junction unmatched. Taken from cysteine to phenylalanine, the CDR3 has 16 residues. Solely the CDR3 DNA is kept, with 48 bases framed from the first base. Sequences MGHDK (CDR1) and SYGVNS (CDR2) are obtained from the germline V gene. With all but the CDR3 taken from the reference TRBV25-1 and TRBJ2-3 genes, the full variable domain is: EADIYQTPRYLVIGTGKKITLECSQTMGHDKMYWYQQDPGMELHLIHYSYGVNSTEKGDLSSESTVSRIRTEHFPLTLESARPSHTSQYLCASSDPGTSNRHTQYFGPGTRLTVL.